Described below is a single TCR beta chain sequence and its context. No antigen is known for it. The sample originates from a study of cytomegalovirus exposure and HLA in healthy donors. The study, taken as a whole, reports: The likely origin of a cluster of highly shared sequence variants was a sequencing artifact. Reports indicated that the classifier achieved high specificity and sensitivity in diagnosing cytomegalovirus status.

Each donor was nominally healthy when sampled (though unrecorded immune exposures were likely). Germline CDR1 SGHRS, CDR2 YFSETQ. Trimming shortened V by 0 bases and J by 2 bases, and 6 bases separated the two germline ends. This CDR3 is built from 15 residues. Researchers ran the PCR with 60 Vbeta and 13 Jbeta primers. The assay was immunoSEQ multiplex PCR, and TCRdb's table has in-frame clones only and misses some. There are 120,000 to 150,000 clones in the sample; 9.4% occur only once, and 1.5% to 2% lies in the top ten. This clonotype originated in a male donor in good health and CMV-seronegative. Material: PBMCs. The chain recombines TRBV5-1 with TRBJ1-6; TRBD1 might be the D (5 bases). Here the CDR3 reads CASSLGGAYNSPLHF. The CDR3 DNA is TGCGCCAGCAGCTTGGGGGGGGCCTATAATTCACCCCTCCACTTT.